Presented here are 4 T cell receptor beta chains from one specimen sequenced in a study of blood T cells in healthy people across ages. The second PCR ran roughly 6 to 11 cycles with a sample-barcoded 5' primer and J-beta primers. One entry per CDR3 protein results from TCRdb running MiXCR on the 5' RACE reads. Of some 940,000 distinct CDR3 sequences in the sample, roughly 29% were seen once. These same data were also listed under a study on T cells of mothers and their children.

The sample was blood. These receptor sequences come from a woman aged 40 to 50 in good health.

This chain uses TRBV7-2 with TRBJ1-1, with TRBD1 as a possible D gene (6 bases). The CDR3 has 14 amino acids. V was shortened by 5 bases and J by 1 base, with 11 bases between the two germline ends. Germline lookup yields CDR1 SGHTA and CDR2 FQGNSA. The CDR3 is CASSHRVRNTEAFF. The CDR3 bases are TGTGCCAGCAGCCACAGGGTGAGGAACACTGAAGCTTTCTTT.

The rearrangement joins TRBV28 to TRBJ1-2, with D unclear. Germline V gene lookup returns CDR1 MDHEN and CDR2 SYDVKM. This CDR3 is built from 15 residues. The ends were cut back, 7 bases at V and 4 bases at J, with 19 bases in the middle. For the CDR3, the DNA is TGTGCCAGCATACTAAGGGCGGGGAGAGGCTATGGCTACACCTTC. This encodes CASILRAGRGYGYTF.

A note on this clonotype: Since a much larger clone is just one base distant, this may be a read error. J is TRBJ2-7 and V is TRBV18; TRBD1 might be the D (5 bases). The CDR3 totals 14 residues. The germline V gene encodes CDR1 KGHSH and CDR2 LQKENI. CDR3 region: CASPPQGSSYEQYF. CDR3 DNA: TGTGCCAGCCCACCTCAGGGTTCCTCCTACGAGCAGTACTTC.

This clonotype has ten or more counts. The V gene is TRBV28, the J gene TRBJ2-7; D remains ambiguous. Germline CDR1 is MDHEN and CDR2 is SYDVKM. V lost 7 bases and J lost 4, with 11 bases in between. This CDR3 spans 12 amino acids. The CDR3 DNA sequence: TGTGCCAGCACCACCGATAGTTACGAGCAGTACTTC. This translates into CASTTDSYEQYF.